This TCR beta chain was identified in a study of blood T cell repertoires in COVID-19. V lost 8 bases and J 2 bases, leaving 12 bases between the germline ends. CDR3 length equals 13 residues. Germline CDR1 and CDR2: LNHDA and SQIVND (reference sequence). Profiling relied on immunoSEQ multiplex PCR, and the TCRdb table lists in-frame clones only, not all of them. The data hold approximately 91,000 clones, with 70% to 85% observed a single time. This clonotype was sampled from an older man with acute or convalescent COVID-19. This chain links TRBV19 with TRBJ1-2; D not resolved. The sample was peripheral blood. The CDR3 DNA sequence: TGTGCCAGTCGTTCCGGGGAAAACTATGGCTACACCTTC. Translated, it gives CASRSGENYGYTF.